Listed here is a single TCR beta chain. The antigen is unknown. An end of the junction does not agree with germline; a read error may underlie this. CDR1 is SEHNR and CDR2 is FQNEAQ in the germline V gene (reference sequence). The CDR3 is 16 amino acids. The data derive from a study of cytomegalovirus exposure and HLA in healthy donors. General observations from the study: The study labeled fewer than 200 TCR beta chains cytomegalovirus-associated. In a later analysis, TCR beta V- and J-gene trimming showed a link to a missense DCLRE1C variant. In a later analysis, at a false discovery rate of 0.05, approximately 15,000 TCR beta sequences matched HLA alleles.

In the PCR, 60 Vbeta and 13 Jbeta primers were used. TCRdb keeps only in-frame clones here, not all; method: immunoSEQ multiplex PCR. The top ten hold about 2.5% of the sample, which has some 200,000 clones, approximately 78% seen once. What was sequenced was PBMCs. The sequence was obtained from a woman in her thirties or forties in good health and CMV-seronegative. V gene TRBV7-9 combines with J gene TRBJ1-4; the D gene is possibly TRBD1 (6 bases). CDR3 DNA: TGTTCCAGCAGCTGGGGGGGACACCCTCCCGTGGAAAAACTGTTTTTT. Amino acid sequence: CSSSWGGHPPVEKLFF.